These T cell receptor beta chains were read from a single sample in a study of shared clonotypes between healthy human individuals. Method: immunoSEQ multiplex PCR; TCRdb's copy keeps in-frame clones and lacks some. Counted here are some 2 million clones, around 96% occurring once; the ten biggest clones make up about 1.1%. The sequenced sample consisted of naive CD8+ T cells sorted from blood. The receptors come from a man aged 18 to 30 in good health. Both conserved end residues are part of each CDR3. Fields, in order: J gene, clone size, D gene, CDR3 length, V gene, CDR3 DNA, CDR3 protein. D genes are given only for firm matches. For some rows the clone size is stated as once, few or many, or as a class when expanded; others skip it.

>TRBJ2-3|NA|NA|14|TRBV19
TGTGCCAGTAGTTTCCAGCGGGCCGCAGATACGCAGTATTTT
CASSFQRAADTQYF
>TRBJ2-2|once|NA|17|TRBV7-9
TGTGCCAGCAGCTTAGATCCCGACCGCGAGAACACCGGGGAGCTGTTTTTT
CASSLDPDRENTGELFF
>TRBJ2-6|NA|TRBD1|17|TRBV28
TGTGCCAGCAGTTTTTGGGACAGGGGGACAGGGGCCAACGTCCTGACTTTC
CASSFWDRGTGANVLTF
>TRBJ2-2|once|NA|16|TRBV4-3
TGCGCCAGCAGCCAAGGTTTGGAGGGTAACACCGGGGAGCTGTTTTTT
CASSQGLEGNTGELFF
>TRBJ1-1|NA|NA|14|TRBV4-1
TGCGCCAGCAGCCAATTAGAAGGAAACACTGAAGCTTTCTTT
CASSQLEGNTEAFF
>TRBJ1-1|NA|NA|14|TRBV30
TGTGCCTGGAGTGTATACGTTGGGGGGGCTGAAGCTTTCTTT
CAWSVYVGGAEAFF
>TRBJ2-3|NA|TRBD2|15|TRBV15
TGTGCCACCAGCAATAGCGGGGGGAGCACAGATACGCAGTATTTT
CATSNSGGSTDTQYF
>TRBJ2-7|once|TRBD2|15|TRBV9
TGTGCCAGCAGCCCCCCAGCTAGCGGTTCCTACGAGCAGTACTTC
CASSPPASGSYEQYF
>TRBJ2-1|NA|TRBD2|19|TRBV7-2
TGTGCCAGCAGCTTAGGTGGACTAGCGGGAGTGGGGGTTTACAATGAGCAGTTCTTC
CASSLGGLAGVGVYNEQFF
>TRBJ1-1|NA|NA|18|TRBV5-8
TGTGCCAGCAGCTTGCGGGACGTTGGAAATGGAGCGAACACTGAAGCTTTCTTT
CASSLRDVGNGANTEAFF
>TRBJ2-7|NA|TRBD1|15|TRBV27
TGTGCCAGCAGTTTATCGGGACAGGGCTCCTACGAGCAGTACTTC
CASSLSGQGSYEQYF
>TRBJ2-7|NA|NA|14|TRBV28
TGTGCCAGCAGCCAGTGGGGTCCCTCCTACGAGCAGTACTTC
CASSQWGPSYEQYF
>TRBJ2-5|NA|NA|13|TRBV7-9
TGTGCCAGCAGGGGAAGGTGGTCGGAGACCCAGTACTTC
CASRGRWSETQYF